This T cell receptor beta chain was documented in a study of blood T cells in healthy people across ages. Deletions cut 0 bases from V and 3 bases from J, with 11 bases between. This CDR3 contains 15 residues. Germline CDR1 and CDR2: LGHNA and YNFKEQ. The authors ran a second PCR of roughly 6 to 12 cycles using a sample-barcoded 5' primer and a J-beta primer mix. Each cDNA was tagged by a template-switch adaptor containing 12 random nucleotides. Using its own MiXCR run on the 5' RACE reads, TCRdb lists one record per CDR3 protein. The sample shows some 900,000 distinct CDR3 sequences, about 48% of them seen only once.

The receptor comes from a man aged 25 to 45 in good health. This chain uses TRBV4-2 with TRBJ1-2; no reliable D call. Sample: blood. CDR3 sequence (DNA): TGTGCCAGCAGCCAAGATACGGGGTCCTACTATGGCTACACCTTC. This translates into CASSQDTGSYYGYTF.